These T cell receptor beta chains were read from a single sample in a study of blood T cell repertoires in COVID-19. TCRdb keeps only in-frame clones here, not all; method: immunoSEQ multiplex PCR. The data contain about 270,000 clones, around 88% of them seen just once; the ten biggest clones take up roughly 1.2%. The sample taken for sequencing was PBMCs or T cells enriched from blood (not recorded which). The receptor set was obtained from a woman between 40 and 55 years old with acute COVID-19. Each CDR3 is given with its conserved first and last residue. A D gene is named only where the DNA matches it firmly. Rows give clone size only sometimes, using once, few, many, or a class for an expanded clone.

V	size	length	J	D	CDR3	DNA
TRBV7-2	-	13	TRBJ2-3	-	CASSFQRQNTQYF	TGTGCCAGCAGCTTTCAACGCCAGAATACGCAGTATTTT
TRBV3-1/TRBV3-2	-	13	TRBJ2-3	-	CASSQVLADTQYF	TGTGCCAGCAGCCAAGTCCTAGCCGATACGCAGTATTTT
TRBV19	-	16	TRBJ2-7	TRBD1	CASSIVEGTGEDEQYF	TGTGCCAGTAGTATAGTGGAGGGGACAGGGGAAGACGAGCAGTACTTC
TRBV11-3	-	14	TRBJ1-1	-	CASSLGRGNTEAFF	TGTGCCAGCAGCTTAGGCAGGGGGAACACTGAAGCTTTCTTT
TRBV6-2/TRBV6-3	-	14	TRBJ1-4	-	CASSYPRGDEKLFF	TGTGCCAGCAGTTACCCAAGGGGCGATGAAAAACTGTTTTTT
TRBV5-1	-	12	TRBJ2-7	-	CASSKERGEQYF	TGCGCCAGCAGCAAAGAACGGGGCGAGCAGTACTTC
TRBV9	once	20	TRBJ2-3	TRBD2	CASSVVPKLAGHRSADTQYF	TGTGCCAGCAGCGTAGTCCCTAAACTAGCGGGACACCGGAGTGCGGATACGCAGTATTTT
TRBV12-3/TRBV12-4	-	12	TRBJ1-1	TRBD1	CASSPGQAGAFF	TGTGCCAGCAGTCCAGGACAGGCGGGAGCTTTCTTT
TRBV6-1	-	16	TRBJ1-6	-	CASSEQGLRYNSPLHF	TGTGCCAGCAGTGAACAGGGGTTACGATATAATTCACCCCTCCACTTT
TRBV6-2/TRBV6-3	-	14	TRBJ1-5	-	CASSPQIGDQPQHF	TGTGCCAGCAGTCCACAGATCGGGGATCAGCCCCAGCATTTT
TRBV5-1	once	13	TRBJ1-1	-	CASSFRENTEAFF	TGCGCCAGCAGCTTCAGGGAGAACACTGAAGCTTTCTTT
TRBV6-1	-	15	TRBJ1-2	-	CASSEQWQGTYGYTF	TGTGCCAGCAGTGAACAGTGGCAGGGGACCTATGGCTACACCTTC
TRBV2	-	14	TRBJ1-1	-	CASSAAGSGTEAFF	TGTGCCAGCAGTGCGGCGGGCTCCGGCACTGAAGCTTTCTTT
TRBV11-3	once	15	TRBJ2-3	-	CASSLSGGVADTQYF	TGTGCCAGCAGCTTGTCGGGCGGGGTAGCGGATACGCAGTATTTT
TRBV7-9	-	14	TRBJ1-1	TRBD1	CASIQGGADTEAFF	TGTGCCAGCATACAAGGGGGCGCGGACACTGAAGCTTTCTTT
TRBV27	-	14	TRBJ1-2	TRBD1	CASSPDRGTGGYTF	TGTGCCAGCAGCCCGGACAGGGGCACGGGGGGCTACACCTTC
TRBV28	-	15	TRBJ1-3	-	CASSSGGSSGNTIYF	TGTGCCAGCAGTTCCGGCGGGAGCTCTGGAAACACCATATATTTT
TRBV9	-	15	TRBJ1-1	-	CASSVAMRMNTEAFF	TGTGCCAGCAGCGTAGCTATGAGAATGAACACTGAAGCTTTCTTT
TRBV19	-	14	TRBJ2-7	-	CASKAAGTPYEQYF	TGTGCCAGTAAGGCGGCAGGGACTCCCTACGAGCAGTACTTC
TRBV19	once	15	TRBJ1-4	TRBD1	CASTDRGGANEKLFF	TGTGCCAGTACCGACAGGGGAGGGGCTAATGAAAAACTGTTTTTT
TRBV29-1	once	13	TRBJ1-2	-	CSVERVRLFGYTF	TGCAGCGTTGAGCGGGTCCGGTTATTTGGCTACACCTTC
TRBV5-8	-	14	TRBJ2-5	-	CASSLGTVQETQYF	TGTGCCAGCAGCTTGGGGACAGTCCAAGAGACCCAGTACTTC
TRBV3-1/TRBV3-2	-	18	TRBJ2-1	TRBD2	CASSQGLAGGPSYNEQFF	TGTGCCAGCAGCCAAGGACTAGCGGGAGGGCCCTCCTACAATGAGCAGTTCTTC
TRBV30	-	15	TRBJ2-3	TRBD2	CAWSVRLAGANTQYF	TGTGCCTGGAGTGTACGCCTAGCGGGAGCAAATACGCAGTATTTT
TRBV19	-	15	TRBJ1-1	TRBD1	CASSSAGQRNTEAFF	TGTGCCAGTAGTTCTGCGGGACAGAGGAACACTGAAGCTTTCTTT
TRBV18	-	15	TRBJ2-1	TRBD2	CASSPPGLAGNEQFF	TGTGCCAGCTCACCGCCGGGACTAGCGGGCAATGAGCAGTTCTTC
TRBV5-1	-	13	TRBJ1-5	-	CASSQAGDQPQHF	TGCGCCAGCAGCCAGGCGGGAGATCAGCCCCAGCATTTT
TRBV5-5	-	15	TRBJ2-7	TRBD2	CASSWSGTGAYEQYF	TGTGCCAGCAGCTGGAGCGGGACGGGAGCCTACGAGCAGTACTTC
TRBV6-5	-	13	TRBJ1-5	TRBD1	CASRVGTGGAQHF	TGTGCCAGCAGGGTCGGGACAGGAGGGGCCCAGCATTTT
TRBV14	-	16	TRBJ2-5	TRBD1	CASSLLLTGYEETQYF	TGTGCCAGCAGCCTTCTCTTGACAGGGTATGAGGAGACCCAGTACTTC
TRBV27	-	16	TRBJ2-1	-	CASSLALSRGGDEQFF	TGTGCCAGCAGTTTAGCCCTATCAAGAGGAGGGGATGAGCAGTTCTTC
TRBV27	-	12	TRBJ2-7	TRBD2	CASRAGFYEQYF	TGTGCCAGCAGAGCGGGATTCTACGAGCAGTACTTC
TRBV5-1	-	14	TRBJ2-1	TRBD1	CASIPGTGGNEQFF	TGCGCCAGCATACCCGGGACAGGGGGCAATGAGCAGTTCTTC
TRBV15	-	15	TRBJ1-2	TRBD1	CATSRDGAGGNGYTF	TGTGCCACCAGCAGAGATGGGGCAGGGGGCAATGGCTACACCTTC
TRBV19	-	14	TRBJ1-5	-	CASSLQNSNQPQHF	TGTGCCAGTAGTCTCCAGAATAGCAATCAGCCCCAGCATTTT